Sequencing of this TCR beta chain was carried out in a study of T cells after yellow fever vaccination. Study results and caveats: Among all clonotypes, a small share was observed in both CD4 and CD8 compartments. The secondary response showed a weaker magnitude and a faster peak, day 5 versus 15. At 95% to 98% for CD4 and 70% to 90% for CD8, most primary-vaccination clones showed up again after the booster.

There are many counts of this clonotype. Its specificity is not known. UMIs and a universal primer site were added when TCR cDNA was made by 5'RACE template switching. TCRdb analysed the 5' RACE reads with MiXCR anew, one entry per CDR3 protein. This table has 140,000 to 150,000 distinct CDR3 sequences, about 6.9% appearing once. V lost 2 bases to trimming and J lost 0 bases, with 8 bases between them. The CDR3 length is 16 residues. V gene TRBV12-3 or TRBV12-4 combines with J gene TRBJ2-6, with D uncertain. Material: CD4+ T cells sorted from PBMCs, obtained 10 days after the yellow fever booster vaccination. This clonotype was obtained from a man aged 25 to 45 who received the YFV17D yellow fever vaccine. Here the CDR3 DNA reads TGTGCCAGCAGTTTACACCGTGGCTCTGGGGCCAACGTCCTGACTTTC. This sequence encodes CASSLHRGSGANVLTF.